This T cell receptor (beta chain) was identified in a study of siplizumab effects on memory and regulatory T cells. The assay looked at 95,000 to 100,000 TCR templates in each sample. Sequencing was performed with immunoSEQ multiplex PCR; in TCRdb, only in-frame clones are kept and a portion is missing. The table lists about 100,000 clones, roughly 93% of them singletons. The CDR3 contains 15 residues. Germline loops: CDR1 SGDLS, CDR2 YYNGEE. J was trimmed by 3 bases and V by 3 bases; bases with no gene match: 6. This TCR derives from a human donor in good health. This chain connects TRBV9 to TRBJ2-7; the match to TRBD2 covers 10 bases. Sample: non-Treg CD4+ T cells sorted from blood. CDR3 sequence (DNA): TGTGCCAGCAGCGCGTCCGGGACTAGCGTCTACGAGCAGTACTTC. It translates to CASSASGTSVYEQYF.